This TCR beta chain was found in a study of technical replicates of blood from a handful of donors. The V end lost 1 base, the J end lost 1 base, and 8 bases lay between the germline ends. Germline-derived CDR1 and CDR2 are LNHDA and SQIVND (reference sequence). This CDR3 has 16 amino acids. Repertoires were generated with immunoSEQ multiplex PCR, while TCRdb's copy carries only in-frame clones and drops some. Among tens of thousands of clones, roughly 86% were seen once, and the ten largest hold less than 6.5%. The source material was PBMCs. This TCR was sampled from a human donor in good health. Some clones in this sample may be carry-over from other donors' samples. The rearrangement links TRBV19 to TRBJ2-6, with unresolved D. This CDR3 is CASSIGMSSGANVLTF. DNA of the CDR3: TGTGCCAGTAGTATAGGAATGAGTTCTGGGGCCAACGTCCTGACTTTC.